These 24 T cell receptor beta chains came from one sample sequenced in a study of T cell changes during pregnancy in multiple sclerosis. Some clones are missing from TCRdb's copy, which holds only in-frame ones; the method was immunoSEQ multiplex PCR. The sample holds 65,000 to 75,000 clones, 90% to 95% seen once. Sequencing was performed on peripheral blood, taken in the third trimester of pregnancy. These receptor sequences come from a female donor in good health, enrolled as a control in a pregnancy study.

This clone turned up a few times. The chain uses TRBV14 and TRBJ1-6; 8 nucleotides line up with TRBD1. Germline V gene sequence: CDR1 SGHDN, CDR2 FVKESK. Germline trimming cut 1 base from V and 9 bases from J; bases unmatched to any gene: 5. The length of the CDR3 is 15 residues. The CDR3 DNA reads TGTGCCAGCAGCCAAGTAACCAGGGGGCGTTCACCCCTCCACTTT. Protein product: CASSQVTRGRSPLHF.

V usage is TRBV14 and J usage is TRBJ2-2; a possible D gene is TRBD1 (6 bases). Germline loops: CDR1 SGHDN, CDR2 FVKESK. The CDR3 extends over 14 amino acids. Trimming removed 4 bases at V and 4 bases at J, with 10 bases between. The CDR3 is CASSLTGFTGELFF. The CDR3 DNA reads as TGTGCCAGCAGCCTCACAGGGTTCACCGGGGAGCTGTTTTTT.

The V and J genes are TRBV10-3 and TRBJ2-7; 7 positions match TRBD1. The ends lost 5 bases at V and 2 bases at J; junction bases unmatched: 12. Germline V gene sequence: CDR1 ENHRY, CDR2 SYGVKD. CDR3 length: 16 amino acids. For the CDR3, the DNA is TGTGCCATCAGTTCAGAACCGGGACAGACAACCTACGAGCAGTACTTC. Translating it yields CAISSEPGQTTYEQYF.

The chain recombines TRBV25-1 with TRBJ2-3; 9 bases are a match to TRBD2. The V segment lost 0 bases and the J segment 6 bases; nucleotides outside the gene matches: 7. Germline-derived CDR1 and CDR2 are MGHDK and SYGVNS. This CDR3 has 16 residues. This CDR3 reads CASSEYGGAGGDTQYF. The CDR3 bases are TGTGCCAGCAGTGAATATGGGGGCGCGGGAGGGGATACGCAGTATTTT.

CDR3 residues: CSVRSVGGGYTF. CDR3 coding DNA: TGCAGCGTTAGGTCGGTAGGGGGCGGCTACACCTTC. This sequence joins TRBV29-1 and TRBJ1-2, with 7 bases that match TRBD1. The CDR3 is 12 residues long. The germline V gene has CDR1 SQVTM and CDR2 ANQGSEA. V lost 5 bases to trimming and J lost 8 bases; unmatched junction nucleotides: 8.

The CDR3 loop reads CASSALSGTGYSGANVLTF. The CDR3, as DNA: TGTGCCAGCAGCGCCCTTTCCGGGACAGGGTACTCTGGGGCCAACGTCCTGACTTTC. The V and J genes are TRBV9 and TRBJ2-6, with TRBD1 identical over 9 bases. The germline gives CDR1 SGDLS, CDR2 YYNGEE. This CDR3 is 19 amino acids long. V lost 3 bases to trimming and J lost 0 bases; unmatched junction nucleotides: 10.

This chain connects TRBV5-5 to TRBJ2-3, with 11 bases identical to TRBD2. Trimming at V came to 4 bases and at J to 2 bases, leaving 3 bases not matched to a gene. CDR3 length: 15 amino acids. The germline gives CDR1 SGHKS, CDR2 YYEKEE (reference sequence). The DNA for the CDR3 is TGTGCCAGCAGCCCTAGCGGGGGGATCACAGATACGCAGTATTTT. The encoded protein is CASSPSGGITDTQYF.

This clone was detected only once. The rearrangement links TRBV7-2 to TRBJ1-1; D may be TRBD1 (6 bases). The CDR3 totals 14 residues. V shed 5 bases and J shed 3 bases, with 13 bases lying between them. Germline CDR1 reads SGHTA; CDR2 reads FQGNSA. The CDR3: CASSGRGSDTEAFF. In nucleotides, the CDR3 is TGTGCCAGCAGCGGAAGGGGGAGCGACACTGAAGCTTTCTTT.

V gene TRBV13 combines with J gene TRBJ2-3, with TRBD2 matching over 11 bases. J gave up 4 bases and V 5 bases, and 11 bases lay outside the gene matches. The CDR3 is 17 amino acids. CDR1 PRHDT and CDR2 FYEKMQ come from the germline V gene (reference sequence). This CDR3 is CASSQTPLAGGPDTQYF. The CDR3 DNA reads TGTGCCAGCAGCCAGACCCCTTTAGCGGGGGGGCCAGATACGCAGTATTTT.

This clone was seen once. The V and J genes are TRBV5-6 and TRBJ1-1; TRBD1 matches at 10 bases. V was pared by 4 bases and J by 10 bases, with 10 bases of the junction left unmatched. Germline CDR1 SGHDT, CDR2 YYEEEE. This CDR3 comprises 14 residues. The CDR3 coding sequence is TGTGCCAGCAGCCCATCCGGGACAGGGGTATTAGCTTTCTTT. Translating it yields CASSPSGTGVLAFF. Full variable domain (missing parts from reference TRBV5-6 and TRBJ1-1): DAGVTQSPTHLIKTRGQQVTLRCSPKSGHDTVSWYQQALGQGPQFIFQYYEEEERQRGNFPDRFSGHQFPNYSSELNVNALLLGDSALYLCASSPSGTGVLAFFGQGTRLTVV.

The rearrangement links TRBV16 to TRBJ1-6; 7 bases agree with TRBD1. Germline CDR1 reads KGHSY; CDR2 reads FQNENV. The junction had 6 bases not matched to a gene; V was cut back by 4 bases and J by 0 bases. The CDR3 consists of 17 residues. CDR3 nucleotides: TGTGCCAGCAGCCGAACCCGACAGGGCTCCTATAATTCACCCCTCCACTTT. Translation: CASSRTRQGSYNSPLHF.

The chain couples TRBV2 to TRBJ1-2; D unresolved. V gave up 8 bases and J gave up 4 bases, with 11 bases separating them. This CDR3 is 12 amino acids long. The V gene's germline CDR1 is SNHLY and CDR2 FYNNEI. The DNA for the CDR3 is TGTGCCAGCGGGCCCTTGGCCTATGGCTACACCTTC. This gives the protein CASGPLAYGYTF.

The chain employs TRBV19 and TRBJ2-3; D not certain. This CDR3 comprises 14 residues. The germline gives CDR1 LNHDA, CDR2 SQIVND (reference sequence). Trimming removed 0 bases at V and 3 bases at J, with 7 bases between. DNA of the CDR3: TGTGCCAGTAGTATAGATAGATCGACAGATACGCAGTATTTT. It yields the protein CASSIDRSTDTQYF.

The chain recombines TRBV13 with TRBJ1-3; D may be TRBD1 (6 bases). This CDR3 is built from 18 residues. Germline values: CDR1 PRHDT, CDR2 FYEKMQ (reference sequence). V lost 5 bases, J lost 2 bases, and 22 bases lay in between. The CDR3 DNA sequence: TGTGCCAGCAGCAAGGAACCCGGCAGGGGTCTGGCTGGAAACACCATATATTTT. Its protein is CASSKEPGRGLAGNTIYF.

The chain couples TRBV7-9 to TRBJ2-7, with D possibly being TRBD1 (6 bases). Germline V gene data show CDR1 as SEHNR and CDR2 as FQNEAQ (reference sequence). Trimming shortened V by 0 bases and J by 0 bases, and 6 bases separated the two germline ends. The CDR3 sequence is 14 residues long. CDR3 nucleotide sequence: TGTGCCAGCAGCTTAGCAGGGGGCTCCTACGAGCAGTACTTC. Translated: CASSLAGGSYEQYF.

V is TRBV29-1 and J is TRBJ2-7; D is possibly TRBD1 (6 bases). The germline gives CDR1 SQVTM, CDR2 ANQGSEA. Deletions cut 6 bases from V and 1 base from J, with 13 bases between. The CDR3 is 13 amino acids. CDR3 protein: CSVTGQGSYEQYF. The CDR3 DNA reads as TGCAGCGTGACCGGGCAGGGGTCCTACGAGCAGTACTTC.

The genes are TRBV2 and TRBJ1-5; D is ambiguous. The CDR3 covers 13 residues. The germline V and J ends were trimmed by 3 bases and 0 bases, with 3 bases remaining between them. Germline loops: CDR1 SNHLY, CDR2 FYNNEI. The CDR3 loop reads CASSDNSNQPQHF. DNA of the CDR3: TGTGCCAGCAGTGATAATAGCAATCAGCCCCAGCATTTT. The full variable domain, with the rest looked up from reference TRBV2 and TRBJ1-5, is EPEVTQTPSHQVTQMGQEVILRCVPISNHLYFYWYRQILGQKVEFLVSFYNNEISEKSEIFDDQFSVERPDGSNFTLKIRSTKLEDSAMYFCASSDNSNQPQHFGDGTRLSIL.

CDR3: CASSEADQETQYF. In nucleotides, the CDR3 is TGTGCCAGCTCCGAGGCAGATCAAGAGACCCAGTACTTC. The chain employs TRBV18 and TRBJ2-5; no clear D gene. The length of the CDR3 is 13 residues. CDR1 is KGHSH, CDR2 LQKENI, per germline. Deletions cut 6 bases from V and 2 bases from J, with 10 bases between.

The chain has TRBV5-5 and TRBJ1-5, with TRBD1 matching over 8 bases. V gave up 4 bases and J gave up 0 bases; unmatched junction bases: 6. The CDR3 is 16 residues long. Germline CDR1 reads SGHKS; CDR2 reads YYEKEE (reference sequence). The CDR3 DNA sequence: TGTGCCAGCAGCCTCGGGACAGGCTATAGCAATCAGCCCCAGCATTTT. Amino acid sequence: CASSLGTGYSNQPQHF.

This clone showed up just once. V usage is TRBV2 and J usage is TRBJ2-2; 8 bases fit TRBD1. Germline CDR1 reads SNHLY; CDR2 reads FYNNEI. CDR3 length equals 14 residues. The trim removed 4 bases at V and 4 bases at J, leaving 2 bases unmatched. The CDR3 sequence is CASSVTGGTGELFF. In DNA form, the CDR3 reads TGTGCCAGCAGTGTAACAGGGGGCACCGGGGAGCTGTTTTTT.

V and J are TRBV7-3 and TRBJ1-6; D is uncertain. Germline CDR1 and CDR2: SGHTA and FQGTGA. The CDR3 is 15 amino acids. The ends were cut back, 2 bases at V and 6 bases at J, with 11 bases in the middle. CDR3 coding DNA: TGTGCCAGCAGCTTAGGAAGCGCAACTAATTCACCCCTCCACTTT. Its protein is CASSLGSATNSPLHF. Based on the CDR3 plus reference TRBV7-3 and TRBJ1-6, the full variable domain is GAGVSQTPSNKVTEKGKYVELRCDPISGHTALYWYRQSLGQGPEFLIYFQGTGAADDSGLPNDRFFAVRPEGSVSTLKIQRTERGDSAVYLCASSLGSATNSPLHFGNGTRLTVT.

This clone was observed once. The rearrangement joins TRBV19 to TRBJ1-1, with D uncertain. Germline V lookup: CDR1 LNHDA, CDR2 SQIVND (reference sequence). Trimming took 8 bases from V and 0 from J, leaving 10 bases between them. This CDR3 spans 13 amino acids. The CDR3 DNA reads TGTGCCAGTTCAGGAACGGTGAACACTGAAGCTTTCTTT. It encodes CASSGTVNTEAFF.

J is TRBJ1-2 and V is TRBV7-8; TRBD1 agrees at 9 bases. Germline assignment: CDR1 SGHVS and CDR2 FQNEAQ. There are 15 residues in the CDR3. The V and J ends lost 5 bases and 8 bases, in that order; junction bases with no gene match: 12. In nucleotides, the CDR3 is TGTGCCAGCAGCGCCAGAGCGGGACAGGGTTTCGGCTACACCTTC. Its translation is CASSARAGQGFGYTF. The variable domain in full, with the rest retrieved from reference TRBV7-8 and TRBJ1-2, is GAGVSQSPRYKVAKRGQDVALRCDPISGHVSLFWYQQALGQGPEFLTYFQNEAQLDKSGLPSDRFFAERPEGSVSTLKIQRTQQEDSAVYLCASSARAGQGFGYTFGSGTRLTVV.

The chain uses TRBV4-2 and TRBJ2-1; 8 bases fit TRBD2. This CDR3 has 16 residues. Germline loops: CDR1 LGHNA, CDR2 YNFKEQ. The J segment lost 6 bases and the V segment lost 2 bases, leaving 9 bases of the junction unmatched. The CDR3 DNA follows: TGTGCCAGCAGCCAACTACGCGATGCGGGGGGCAATGAGCAGTTCTTC. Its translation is CASSQLRDAGGNEQFF.